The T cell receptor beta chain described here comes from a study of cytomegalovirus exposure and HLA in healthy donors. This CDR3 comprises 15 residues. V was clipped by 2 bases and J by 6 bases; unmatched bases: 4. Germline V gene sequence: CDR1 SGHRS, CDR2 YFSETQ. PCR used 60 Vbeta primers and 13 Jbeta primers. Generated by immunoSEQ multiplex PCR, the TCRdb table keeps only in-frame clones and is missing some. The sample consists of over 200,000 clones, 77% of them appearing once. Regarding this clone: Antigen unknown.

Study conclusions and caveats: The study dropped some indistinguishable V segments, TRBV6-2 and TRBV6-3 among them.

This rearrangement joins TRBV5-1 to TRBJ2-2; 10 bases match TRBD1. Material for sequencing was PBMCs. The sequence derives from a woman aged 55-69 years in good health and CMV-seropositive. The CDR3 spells CASSLGTGAAGELFF. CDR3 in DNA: TGCGCCAGCAGCTTAGGGACAGGGGCGGCCGGGGAGCTGTTTTTT.